The clone carrying this T cell receptor beta chain has at least ten counts. The sample originates from a study of neurological immune-mediated disorders. One entry per CDR3 protein, called by TCRdb with MiXCR from the 5' RACE reads. The data hold over 35,000 distinct CDR3 sequences, with 3% to 4% observed a single time. The clonotype originates from a man aged 25 to 40 with multiple sclerosis. The source material was PBMCs.

The CDR3 sequence is CRFPRTGIFEQYF. The CDR3 DNA sequence: TGCAGATTTCCGAGGACAGGGATATTCGAGCAGTACTTC. V gene TRBV20-1 combines with J gene TRBJ2-7; 8 positions match TRBD1. This CDR3 has 13 residues. The germline V gene encodes CDR1 DFQATT and CDR2 SNEGSKA (reference sequence).